This T cell receptor beta chain appears in the sequencing data of a study of T cells in Graves' hyperthyroidism and ophthalmopathy. Study results and caveats: Blood held most thyroid clonotypes expanded above 0.001 frequency. In simple terms, a model built on 13 V-J features told ophthalmopathy apart from stable hyperthyroidism.

This clonotype showed up just a few times. The target antigen is unknown. V shed 8 bases and J 6 bases; nucleotides not matched to a gene: 21. The germline V gene has CDR1 LNHDA and CDR2 SQIVND (reference sequence). This CDR3 has 19 residues. Over 18 months, lack of ophthalmopathy progression marked Graves' hyperthyroidism as stable. The PBMCs had their origin in 7.5 to 10 ml of fresh peripheral blood. Using RNA transcripts as the source, TCR beta CDR3 regions were amplified. First-round RT-PCR with HTBI primers amplified the TCR CDR3 region. TCRdb re-derived calls from the multiplex PCR reads in MiXCR, one entry per CDR3 protein. The sample holds about 560,000 distinct CDR3 sequences, 12% to 15% seen once.

This rearrangement joins TRBV19 to TRBJ2-2; 10 bases agree with TRBD2. Sequenced sample: blood. This sequence originates from a woman aged 35 to 49 with Graves' hyperthyroidism. The chain's CDR3 is CASYTQAPTSGIYAGELFF. DNA of the CDR3: TGTGCCAGTTACACCCAGGCCCCTACTAGCGGGATTTATGCCGGGGAGCTGTTTTTT.